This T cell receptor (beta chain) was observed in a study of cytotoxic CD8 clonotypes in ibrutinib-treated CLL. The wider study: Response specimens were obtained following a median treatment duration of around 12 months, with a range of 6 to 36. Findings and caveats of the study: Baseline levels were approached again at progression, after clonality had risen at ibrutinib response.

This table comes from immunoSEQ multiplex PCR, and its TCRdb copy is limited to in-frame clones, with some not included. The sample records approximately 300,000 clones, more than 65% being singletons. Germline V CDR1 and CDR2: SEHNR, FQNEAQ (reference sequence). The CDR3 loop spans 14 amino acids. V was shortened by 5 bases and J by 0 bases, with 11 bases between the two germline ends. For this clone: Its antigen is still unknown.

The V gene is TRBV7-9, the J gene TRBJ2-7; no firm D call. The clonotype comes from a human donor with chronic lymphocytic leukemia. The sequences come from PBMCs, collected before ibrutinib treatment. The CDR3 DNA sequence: TGTGCCAGCAGCCCCACGGGTCCCTCCTACGAGCAGTACTTC. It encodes CASSPTGPSYEQYF.